This entry lists 23 T cell receptor beta chains sequenced from one sample in a study of cytomegalovirus exposure and HLA in healthy donors. PCR was performed using 60 Vbeta and 13 Jbeta primers. Only in-frame clones appear in the TCRdb table, and some are missing; sequencing was by immunoSEQ multiplex PCR. The sample lists more than 95,000 clones, 60% to 85% seen once, with roughly 5% in the top ten. Input material: PBMCs. These receptor sequences come from a man aged 50 or older in good health and CMV-seropositive.

Only one count was recorded for this clone. The chain links TRBV5-4 to TRBJ2-1, with TRBD1 matching 10 bases. The CDR3 runs to 16 residues. Unmatched junction bases numbered 15, after V lost 1 base and J lost 14 bases. Germline values: CDR1 SGHNT, CDR2 YYREEE (reference sequence). The chain's CDR3 is CASSLFSSYLGTGEFF. The CDR3 DNA follows: TGTGCCAGCAGCTTGTTCTCATCTTATCTCGGGACAGGGGAGTTCTTC.

This chain connects TRBV10-3 to TRBJ1-2, with TRBD1 matching over 7 bases. The CDR3 sequence is 14 residues long. Trimming cost V 6 bases and J 6 bases; bases outside gene matches: 10. The germline V gene encodes CDR1 ENHRY and CDR2 SYGVKD. CDR3 amino acids: CAIRGTVDGHGYTF. The CDR3 DNA reads as TGTGCCATCAGGGGGACAGTCGATGGGCATGGCTACACCTTC.

The chain couples TRBV6-5 to TRBJ2-3, with unresolved D. CDR1 and CDR2 from the germline V gene are MNHEY and SVGAGI. Trimming stripped 2 bases from V and 6 bases from J, with 6 bases between. The CDR3 length is 12 residues. In nucleotides, the CDR3 is TGTGCCAGCAGTTACAGCCCGGATACGCAGTATTTT. It specifies CASSYSPDTQYF.

This clone was seen more than once but under ten times. The chain employs TRBV5-4 and TRBJ1-1, with a possible D match to TRBD1 (6 bases). Trimming took off 5 bases at V and 1 base at J, with 12 bases between the two ends. CDR1 is SGHNT and CDR2 is YYREEE in the germline V gene (reference sequence). This CDR3 has 14 residues. CDR3 sequence: CASRPGTQNTEAFF. The CDR3, as DNA: TGTGCCAGCAGGCCCGGGACACAGAACACTGAAGCTTTCTTT.

The chain is built from TRBV5-1 and TRBJ2-1, with TRBD1 identical over 9 bases. The CDR3 loop spans 15 amino acids. The junction had 7 bases not matched to a gene; V was cut back by 5 bases and J by 4 bases. CDR1 SGHRS and CDR2 YFSETQ come from the germline V gene. The CDR3 DNA sequence: TGCGCCAGCAGATACACAGGGGGCGGATACAATGAGCAGTTCTTC. It translates to CASRYTGGGYNEQFF.

This chain links TRBV6-5 with TRBJ1-1, with a possible D match to TRBD1 (5 bases). CDR3 length equals 13 residues. Germline CDR1 MNHEY, CDR2 SVGAGI. V was trimmed by 8 bases and J by 1 base, leaving 11 bases between them. The chain's CDR3 is CASRDRSNTEAFF. The CDR3 DNA reads TGTGCCAGCCGAGACAGATCGAACACTGAAGCTTTCTTT.

This clone was recorded once. This rearrangement joins TRBV6-6 to TRBJ2-2; TRBD2 might be the D (6 bases). Trimming shortened V by 4 bases and J by 5 bases, and 17 bases separated the two germline ends. CDR1 is MNHNY, CDR2 SVGAGI, per germline (reference sequence). This CDR3 region has 16 residues. Here the CDR3 DNA reads TGTGCCAGCAGTTTTGGATTAACCGGGGGAACCGGGGAGCTGTTTTTT. Translation gives CASSFGLTGGTGELFF.

The chain combines TRBV6-5 with TRBJ2-1; 7 bases agree with TRBD2. CDR1 is MNHEY and CDR2 is SVGAGI in the germline V gene. J gave up 7 bases and V 7 bases, and 13 bases lay outside the gene matches. CDR3 size: 15 residues. DNA for the CDR3: TGTGCCAGCAAGGGGCGGGAGCTGGTCCTGAATGAGCAGTTCTTC. Residues: CASKGRELVLNEQFF.

The J gene is TRBJ2-5, the V gene TRBV7-8, with D hard to call. The last part of the DNA fits TRBJ2-7 better; the J call may be wrong. Germline V lookup: CDR1 SGHVS, CDR2 FQNEAQ. This CDR3 has 14 residues. The CDR3 DNA sequence: TGTGCCAGCAGCTTAGCTTCGGGTTCCTACGAGCAGTACTTC. It is translated as CASSLASGSYEQYF.

Worth noting for this clone: Within the sample, other DNA sequences also encode this same CDR3. The chain uses TRBV5-1 and TRBJ1-1, with TRBD1 matching 7 bases. V gave up 0 bases and J gave up 4 bases; unmatched junction bases: 3. The germline V gene encodes CDR1 SGHRS and CDR2 YFSETQ. CDR3 length: 14 amino acids. The CDR3 DNA sequence: TGCGCCAGCAGCTTGGGACAGGGTGGCACTGAAGCTTTCTTT. Amino acids: CASSLGQGGTEAFF.

The CDR3: CASGRDRNTGELFF. In DNA form, the CDR3 reads TGCGCCAGCGGAAGGGACAGAAACACCGGGGAGCTGTTTTTT. This chain connects TRBV10-1 to TRBJ2-2; 7 bases fit TRBD1. Germline CDR1 reads WNHNN; CDR2 reads SYGVQD (reference sequence). This CDR3 has 14 amino acids. V trimming: 8 bases; J trimming: 2 bases; junction bases outside the gene matches: 5.

The chain couples TRBV9 to TRBJ2-1; D not certain. The ends were cut back, 0 bases at V and 10 bases at J, with 14 bases in the middle. Germline V gene data show CDR1 as SGDLS and CDR2 as YYNGEE. This CDR3 has 14 residues. The CDR3 sequence is CASSVVPALEEQFF. For the CDR3, the DNA is TGTGCCAGCAGCGTAGTCCCGGCGCTGGAGGAGCAGTTCTTC.

This clone was found a few times. V and J are TRBV9 and TRBJ2-7; TRBD2 is a possible D gene (5 bases). V dropped 4 bases and J dropped 5 bases, with 25 bases sitting between them. CDR3 length equals 17 residues. The germline V gene encodes CDR1 SGDLS and CDR2 YYNGEE. The DNA of the CDR3 is TGTGCCAGCAGCCCGCGATCCGGGAATGGGGTCGGGGACGAGCAGTACTTC. It encodes CASSPRSGNGVGDEQYF.

The chain carries TRBV10-1 and TRBJ2-7; weak D call: TRBD2 (6 bases). The CDR3 is made up of 15 amino acids. Trimming took 0 bases from V and 5 from J, leaving 14 bases between them. Germline CDR1 WNHNN, CDR2 SYGVQD (reference sequence). This CDR3 reads CASSESGGVIDEQYF. DNA of the CDR3: TGCGCCAGCAGTGAGTCGGGAGGAGTAATCGACGAGCAGTACTTC.

This clone has more than one count but fewer than ten. J is TRBJ1-5 and V is TRBV6-1; D is uncertain. Germline V lookup: CDR1 MNHNS, CDR2 SASEGT. The CDR3 contains 13 residues. V shed 3 bases and J shed 7 bases, with 10 bases lying between them. For the CDR3, the DNA is TGTGCCAGCAGTGATCCCCCGGGACAGCCCCAGCATTTT. This sequence encodes CASSDPPGQPQHF.

This clone was counted once. The chain is built from TRBV5-1 and TRBJ2-3, with TRBD2 identical over 8 bases. Germline V gene lookup returns CDR1 SGHRS and CDR2 YFSETQ. The V and J ends lost 2 bases and 1 base, in that order; junction bases with no gene match: 9. The CDR3 extends over 17 amino acids. CDR3 in amino acids: CASSLGAGGKGTDTQYF. CDR3 coding DNA: TGCGCCAGCAGCTTAGGTGCGGGGGGAAAGGGCACAGATACGCAGTATTTT. Variable domain in full (rest from reference TRBV5-1 and TRBJ2-3): KAGVTQTPRYLIKTRGQQVTLSCSPISGHRSVSWYQQTPGQGLQFLFEYFSETQRNKGNFPGRFSGRQFSNSRSEMNVSTLELGDSALYLCASSLGAGGKGTDTQYFGPGTRLTVL.

The J gene is TRBJ1-2, the V gene TRBV6-1; D unresolved. This CDR3 contains 12 residues. Germline V gives CDR1 MNHNS, CDR2 SASEGT. Trimming cost V 7 bases and J 0 bases, with 6 bases left between them. The CDR3 DNA is TGTGCCAGCATGCCAGCTAACTATGGCTACACCTTC. Translating it yields CASMPANYGYTF.

This chain links TRBV2 with TRBJ2-5, with 13 bases fitting TRBD2. CDR1 and CDR2 (germline): SNHLY, FYNNEI. The junction had 2 bases not matched to a gene; V was cut back by 5 bases and J by 2 bases. The CDR3 is 15 residues long. The CDR3 sequence: CASSRGLAGQETQYF. Written as DNA, the CDR3 is TGTGCCAGCAGTAGGGGACTAGCGGGACAAGAGACCCAGTACTTC. Variable domain in full (rest from reference TRBV2 and TRBJ2-5): EPEVTQTPSHQVTQMGQEVILRCVPISNHLYFYWYRQILGQKVEFLVSFYNNEISEKSEIFDDQFSVERPDGSNFTLKIRSTKLEDSAMYFCASSRGLAGQETQYFGPGTRLLVL.

The chain has TRBV19 and TRBJ1-2, with TRBD1 identical over 9 bases. Per the germline V gene, CDR1 is LNHDA and CDR2 is SQIVND (reference sequence). Losses at the gene ends were 3 bases for V and 4 bases for J; bases not matched to a gene: 12. The CDR3 has 17 amino acids. CDR3 in DNA: TGTGCCAGTAGTATCTGGACAGGGGTAGGGGGTGTCTATGGCTACACCTTC. Its protein product is CASSIWTGVGGVYGYTF.

This clone was counted between two and nine times. A read error may account for a junction end that differs from germline. This chain uses TRBV10-3 with TRBJ1-2, with D perhaps TRBD1 (5 bases). The CDR3 length is 14 residues. Germline values: CDR1 ENHRY, CDR2 SYGVKD. The CDR3 DNA follows: TGTGCCATCAGTGAGACAGCCCGTGAGCGGGGCTACCCCTTC. Translating it yields CAISETARERGYPF.

The chain has TRBV5-1 and TRBJ1-3, with D perhaps matching TRBD1 (6 bases). Deletions cut 4 bases from V and 4 bases from J, with 12 bases between. Germline CDR1 and CDR2: SGHRS and YFSETQ. The CDR3 runs to 14 residues. This chain's CDR3 is CASSVGTLGNTIYF. As DNA, the CDR3 is TGCGCCAGCAGCGTCGGGACACTCGGAAACACCATATATTTT. Full variable domain (rest looked up from reference TRBV5-1 and TRBJ1-3): KAGVTQTPRYLIKTRGQQVTLSCSPISGHRSVSWYQQTPGQGLQFLFEYFSETQRNKGNFPGRFSGRQFSNSRSEMNVSTLELGDSALYLCASSVGTLGNTIYFGEGSWLTVV.

The V and J genes are TRBV5-5 and TRBJ2-1; D is undetermined. The CDR3 loop spans 15 amino acids. The germline gives CDR1 SGHKS, CDR2 YYEKEE (reference sequence). Trimming removed 3 bases at V and 0 bases at J, with 10 bases between. This CDR3 is CASSSSPYSYNEQFF. The CDR3 region has the DNA TGTGCCAGCAGCTCCTCCCCCTACTCCTACAATGAGCAGTTCTTC.

The chain is built from TRBV18 and TRBJ2-1, with 7 nucleotides matching TRBD2. Germline lookup yields CDR1 KGHSH and CDR2 LQKENI. After removal of 3 bases from V and 0 bases from J, the junction contained 11 bases not matched to a gene. This CDR3 contains 18 residues. CDR3 sequence (DNA): TGTGCCAGCTCACCTCTCCGGGGGGAGGGTTCCTCCTACAATGAGCAGTTCTTC. It encodes CASSPLRGEGSSYNEQFF.